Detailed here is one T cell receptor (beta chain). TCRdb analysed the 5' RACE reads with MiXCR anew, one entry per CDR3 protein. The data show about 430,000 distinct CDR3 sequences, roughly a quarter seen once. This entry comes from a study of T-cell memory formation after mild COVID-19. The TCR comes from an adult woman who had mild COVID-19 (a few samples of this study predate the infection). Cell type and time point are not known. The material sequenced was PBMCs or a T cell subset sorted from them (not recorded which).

CDR3 protein: CSVVSTGGGADTQYF. In DNA, the CDR3 is TGCAGCGTTGTGTCGACAGGGGGTGGTGCAGATACGCAGTATTTT. This sequence joins TRBV29-1 and TRBJ2-3; 9 bases match TRBD1. Germline V gene sequence: CDR1 SQVTM, CDR2 ANQGSEA. V trimming: 4 bases; J trimming: 4 bases; junction bases outside the gene matches: 9. The CDR3 has 15 amino acids.